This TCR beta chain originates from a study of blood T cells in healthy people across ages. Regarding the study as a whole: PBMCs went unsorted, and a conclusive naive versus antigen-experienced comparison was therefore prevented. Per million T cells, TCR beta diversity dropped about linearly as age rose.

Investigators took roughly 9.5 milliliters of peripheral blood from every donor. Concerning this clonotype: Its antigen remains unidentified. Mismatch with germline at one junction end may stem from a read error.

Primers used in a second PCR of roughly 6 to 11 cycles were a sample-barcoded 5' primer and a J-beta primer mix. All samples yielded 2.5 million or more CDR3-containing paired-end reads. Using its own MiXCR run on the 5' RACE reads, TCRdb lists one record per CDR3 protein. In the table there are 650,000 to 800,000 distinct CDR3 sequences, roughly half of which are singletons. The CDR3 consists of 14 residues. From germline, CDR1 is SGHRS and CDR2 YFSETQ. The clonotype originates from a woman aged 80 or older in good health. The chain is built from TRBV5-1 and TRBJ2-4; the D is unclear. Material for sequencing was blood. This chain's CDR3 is CPSSLDLSKNIQYF. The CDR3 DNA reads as TGCCCCAGCAGCTTGGACCTTTCCAAAAACATTCAGTACTTC.